The 21 T cell receptor beta chains reported below all come from one sample, sequenced in a study of T cells in localized non-small cell lung cancer. The method was immunoSEQ multiplex PCR; TCRdb's version includes in-frame clones alone and lacks a portion of them. Among about 78,000 clones listed, 80% to 90% were seen once. The specimen comprised peripheral blood, sampled before any cancer treatment. These receptors were taken from a man aged 35 to 69 with stage I lung adenocarcinoma.

The chain is built from TRBV6-6 and TRBJ1-4; D is uncertain. CDR3 length: 15 amino acids. With 2 bases removed from V and 0 bases from J, the gap between germline ends came to 7 bases. CDR1 MNHNY and CDR2 SVGAGI come from the germline V gene (reference sequence). The CDR3 DNA reads TGTGCCAGCAGTTACATCGGGGCAACTAATGAAAAACTGTTTTTT. Protein: CASSYIGATNEKLFF.

This chain joins TRBV9 and TRBJ1-2; D not resolved. CDR1 SGDLS and CDR2 YYNGEE come from the germline V gene. Trimming left V 0 bases short and J 8 bases short, with 14 bases between. This CDR3 has 14 residues. CDR3 protein: CASSVDLRAGGYTF. The CDR3 DNA is TGTGCCAGCAGCGTAGATTTGAGGGCGGGAGGCTACACCTTC.

The chain has TRBV6-5 and TRBJ1-2; possible D gene TRBD1, 5 bases. Trimming removed 2 bases from V and 4 bases from J, with 14 bases in between. CDR1 is MNHEY, CDR2 SVGAGI, per germline. This CDR3 comprises 15 residues. The CDR3 DNA reads as TGTGCCAGCAGTTACCAGGGACGGACAACCTATGGCTACACCTTC. It yields the protein CASSYQGRTTYGYTF.

The chain carries TRBV25-1 and TRBJ1-2; no reliable D call. The CDR3 spans 13 residues. V was trimmed by 1 base and J by 6 bases, leaving 9 bases between them. The germline CDR1 and CDR2 sequences are MGHDK and SYGVNS. The CDR3 is CASSESNRDGYTF. The CDR3 DNA reads TGTGCCAGCAGTGAATCGAATCGGGATGGCTACACCTTC.

The chain uses TRBV5-6 and TRBJ1-6; no clear D. Trimming shortened V by 2 bases and J by 3 bases, and 6 bases separated the two germline ends. The CDR3 sequence is 14 residues long. Looked up from germline, CDR1 is SGHDT and CDR2 is YYEEEE. The CDR3 nucleotides read TGTGCCAGCAGCTTCTTGGGCTATAATTCACCCCTCCACTTT. Translated, it gives CASSFLGYNSPLHF. Combining the CDR3 with reference TRBV5-6 and TRBJ1-6 gives the whole variable domain DAGVTQSPTHLIKTRGQQVTLRCSPKSGHDTVSWYQQALGQGPQFIFQYYEEEERQRGNFPDRFSGHQFPNYSSELNVNALLLGDSALYLCASSFLGYNSPLHFGNGTRLTVT.

A remark on this clone: The sample contains more than one DNA sequence encoding this CDR3. The V and J genes are TRBV18 and TRBJ1-2; D not resolved. Trimming left V 2 bases short and J 3 bases short, with 7 bases between. CDR1 and CDR2 from the germline V gene are KGHSH and LQKENI. The CDR3 has 13 residues. The CDR3 spells CASSPETDYGYTF. As DNA, the CDR3 is TGTGCCAGCTCACCAGAAACAGACTATGGCTACACCTTC.

The CDR3 loop reads CASSYSLQYEQYF. The DNA of the CDR3 is TGCGCCAGCAGTTACTCCTTACAGTACGAGCAGTACTTC. The chain is built from TRBV5-1 and TRBJ2-7, with D unclear. Between the trimmed V and J ends, which lost 5 bases and 4 bases, there was a span of 13 bases. This CDR3 has 13 amino acids. The germline gives CDR1 SGHRS, CDR2 YFSETQ.

This chain connects TRBV30 to TRBJ2-5, with 8 bases fitting TRBD1. CDR3 length: 14 residues. Germline V gene lookup returns CDR1 GTSNPN and CDR2 SVGIG (reference sequence). V lost 2 bases to trimming and J lost 1 base; unmatched junction nucleotides: 3. This chain's CDR3 is CAWSPQGVQETQYF. The CDR3 nucleotides are TGTGCCTGGAGTCCACAGGGGGTCCAAGAGACCCAGTACTTC. The variable domain in full, with the rest retrieved from reference TRBV30 and TRBJ2-5, is SQTIHQWPATLVQPVGSPLSLECTVEGTSNPNLYWYRQAAGRGLQLLFYSVGIGQISSEVPQNLSASRPQDRQFILSSKKLLLSDSGFYLCAWSPQGVQETQYFGPGTRLLVL.

The chain has TRBV29-1 and TRBJ2-1; the match to TRBD1 covers 7 bases. V trimming: 7 bases; J trimming: 0 bases; junction bases outside the gene matches: 6. The CDR3 extends over 14 amino acids. Germline V gene lookup returns CDR1 SQVTM and CDR2 ANQGSEA. The CDR3: CSGDSSSSYNEQFF. CDR3 bases: TGCAGCGGGGACAGCTCCTCCTCCTACAATGAGCAGTTCTTC.

This chain connects TRBV7-8 to TRBJ2-5; D perhaps matches TRBD1 (5 bases). Germline CDR1 and CDR2: SGHVS and FQNEAQ. The V end was cut by 5 bases, the J end by 5 bases, with 15 bases between. CDR3 length: 14 residues. The CDR3, as DNA: TGTGCCAGCAGCCTCTCGACAGCAGGGGAGACCCAGTACTTC. It is translated as CASSLSTAGETQYF.

This clone turned up a few times. This rearrangement joins TRBV10-1 to TRBJ2-5; 12 nucleotides line up with TRBD2. CDR1 is WNHNN, CDR2 SYGVQD, per germline (reference sequence). This CDR3 is 16 amino acids long. J lost 3 bases, V lost 6 bases, and 8 bases had no gene match. This chain's CDR3 is CASSQYSSGREETQYF. The DNA of the CDR3 is TGCGCCAGCAGCCAATACTCTAGCGGGAGGGAAGAGACCCAGTACTTC.

This clone was detected a few times. V usage is TRBV30 and J usage is TRBJ1-5; no firm D call. The V gene lost 2 bases and the J gene lost 0 bases, with 8 bases spanning the gap. The CDR3 totals 14 residues. CDR1 and CDR2 from the germline V gene are GTSNPN and SVGIG (reference sequence). CDR3: CAWSRQNSNQPQHF. The DNA for the CDR3 is TGTGCCTGGAGTCGCCAGAATAGCAATCAGCCCCAGCATTTT.

The rearrangement uses TRBV4-2 and TRBJ2-2, with 8 bases identical to TRBD1. V shed 6 bases, J shed 0 bases, and the junction held 3 bases outside the gene matches. The CDR3 covers 15 residues. Germline CDR1 and CDR2: LGHNA and YNFKEQ. CDR3 loop: CASRQGGSNTGELFF. The CDR3, as DNA: TGTGCCAGCAGACAGGGGGGATCGAACACCGGGGAGCTGTTTTTT.

This clone was detected a few times. This chain connects TRBV6-5 to TRBJ1-5, with D unresolved. The CDR3 is 13 residues long. In germline, CDR1 is MNHEY, CDR2 SVGAGI. Trimming cost V 2 bases and J 3 bases, with 5 bases left between them. As DNA, the CDR3 is TGTGCCAGCAGTTACAGTCCCAATCAGCCCCAGCATTTT. Protein sequence: CASSYSPNQPQHF.

This clone was counted between two and nine times. This chain joins TRBV10-3 and TRBJ1-5; D gene ambiguous. The V and J ends lost 3 bases and 9 bases respectively, with 9 bases between them. This CDR3 has 12 amino acids. Germline CDR1 is ENHRY and CDR2 is SYGVKD. As DNA, the CDR3 is TGTGCCATCAGTGACGCTGACGGGCCCCAGCATTTT. Amino acids: CAISDADGPQHF.

This clone came up a few times. This sequence joins TRBV29-1 and TRBJ2-7; 12 bases fit TRBD2. CDR3 size: 14 residues. CDR1 is SQVTM and CDR2 is ANQGSEA in the germline V gene. V was clipped by 4 bases and J by 2 bases; unmatched bases: 3. The CDR3, as DNA: TGCAGCGTTGGATGGACTAGCGGGACCTACGAGCAGTACTTC. It encodes CSVGWTSGTYEQYF.

This chain links TRBV5-6 with TRBJ2-3, with 8 bases matching TRBD2. Germline V CDR1 and CDR2: SGHDT, YYEEEE. V lost 4 bases and J lost 1; bases outside the gene matches: 8. The CDR3 length is 16 residues. The CDR3 sequence is CASSSSGAGGTDTQYF. In DNA form, the CDR3 reads TGTGCCAGCAGCAGTAGCGGGGCGGGGGGCACAGATACGCAGTATTTT.

The rearrangement links TRBV6-5 to TRBJ2-7, with D perhaps matching TRBD1 (5 bases). This CDR3 has 12 amino acids. V was pared by 7 bases and J by 2 bases, with 9 bases between. Per the germline V gene, CDR1 is MNHEY and CDR2 is SVGAGI. The CDR3 DNA follows: TGTGCCAGCAAAAGGGGTCCCTACGAGCAGTACTTC. Translation gives CASKRGPYEQYF.

This chain connects TRBV27 to TRBJ2-2, with D hard to call. This CDR3 contains 13 residues. Germline CDR1 reads MNHEY; CDR2 reads SMNVEV (reference sequence). The V and J ends lost 3 bases and 4 bases respectively, with 6 bases between them. The CDR3 DNA is TGTGCCAGCAGTTTTCGTGGCACCGGGGAGCTGTTTTTT. As protein: CASSFRGTGELFF.

The chain joins TRBV5-1 to TRBJ2-7; D might be TRBD2 (6 bases). V lost 4 bases, J lost 0 bases, and 11 bases lay in between. Germline V CDR1 and CDR2: SGHRS, YFSETQ. The CDR3 extends over 14 amino acids. The DNA for the CDR3 is TGCGCCAGCAGCCCGCTCGGGAGCTCCTACGAGCAGTACTTC. Protein product: CASSPLGSSYEQYF.

The chain is built from TRBV6-1 and TRBJ2-7; perhaps TRBD1 as D (6 bases). V lost 1 base and J 0 bases, leaving 7 bases between the germline ends. Germline lookup yields CDR1 MNHNS and CDR2 SASEGT. This CDR3 has 14 amino acids. The CDR3 region is CASSEGTASYEQYF. As DNA, the CDR3 is TGTGCCAGCAGTGAAGGGACAGCCTCCTACGAGCAGTACTTC.